The source of this T cell receptor (beta chain) is a study of CXCR3-negative and CXCR3-positive naive CD8 T cells. Study results and caveats: Similarly elevated diversity marked both naive subsets, with memory CD8+ cells showing far lower diversity.

Researchers sorted a few hundred thousand cells of each CD8+ T cell subset in triplicate. The CDR3 consists of 16 residues. Germline lookup yields CDR1 LGHNA and CDR2 YNFKEQ. As concerns this clonotype: Its antigen is undetermined.

The method, 5' RACE with UMI labels, was used to prepare the TRB cDNA libraries. Reanalyzing the 5' RACE reads, TCRdb keeps one entry per CDR3 protein, without DNA. The repertoire shows tens of thousands of distinct CDR3 sequences; the top ten hold more than 3.5%. Source material: naive CXCR3- CD8+ T cells from blood. Subset: CD45RO-CCR7+CD27+CD95- naive CD8+ T cells lacking CXCR3 (TNR3-). This receptor was identified in a human donor in good health. Some clones in this sample may be carry-over from other donors' samples. The chain carries TRBV4-2 and TRBJ2-7; TCRdb picks TRBD2, but there is no DNA to check that call. The CDR3 is CASSQGAADPSYEQYF.